These 11 T cell receptor beta chains share one sample of origin, sequenced in a study of blood T cell repertoires in COVID-19. The assay was immunoSEQ multiplex PCR, and TCRdb's table has in-frame clones only and misses some. The sample yields 140,000 to 150,000 clones, 84% seen once. Sequencing was carried out using PBMCs or T cells enriched from blood (not recorded which). These receptors were collected from a woman between 50 and 59 years old who had been exposed to COVID-19.

The chain carries TRBV24-1 and TRBJ2-1; TRBD1 matches 10 bases. Germline V gives CDR1 KGHDR, CDR2 SFDVKD. This CDR3 contains 15 residues. V was pared by 3 bases and J by 7 bases, with 5 bases of the junction left unmatched. CDR3: CATSDRQGASNEQFF. For the CDR3, the DNA is TGTGCCACCAGTGATAGACAGGGGGCTAGTAATGAGCAGTTCTTC.

The chain joins TRBV28 to TRBJ1-5; D gene unclear. Germline CDR1 and CDR2: MDHEN and SYDVKM. This CDR3 has 12 residues. Trimming removed 6 bases at V and 7 bases at J, with 10 bases between. CDR3 DNA: TGTGCCAGCAGCTCGGGTGTCCAGCCCCAGCATTTT. It encodes CASSSGVQPQHF.

The chain combines TRBV5-1 with TRBJ2-5; a possible D gene is TRBD2 (6 bases). Germline-derived CDR1 and CDR2 are SGHRS and YFSETQ. The CDR3 covers 15 residues. V dropped 0 bases and J dropped 4 bases, with 13 bases sitting between them. CDR3 DNA: TGCGCCAGCAGCTTGGCCATCGGGGGAGGAGAGACCCAGTACTTC. As protein: CASSLAIGGGETQYF.

This clone was picked up one time. This chain uses TRBV3-1 (or the pseudogene TRBV3-2) with TRBJ1-6; 7 nucleotides line up with TRBD1. Germline loops: CDR1 LGHDT, CDR2 YNNKEL (reference sequence). The CDR3 runs to 16 residues. V shed 2 bases, J shed 9 bases, and the junction held 10 bases outside the gene matches. The CDR3 coding sequence is TGTGCCAGCAGCCAAATCGACAGGGACGATCGTTCACCCCTCCACTTT. The encoded protein is CASSQIDRDDRSPLHF.

The chain carries TRBV30 and TRBJ1-1; the match to TRBD1 covers 7 bases. The ends lost 4 bases at V and 1 base at J; junction bases unmatched: 6. The CDR3 consists of 14 residues. CDR1 and CDR2 from the germline V gene are GTSNPN and SVGIG (reference sequence). The CDR3 sequence is CAWTWGTANTEAFF. The CDR3 nucleotides read TGTGCCTGGACTTGGGGGACAGCGAACACTGAAGCTTTCTTT.

On this clone itself: The sample holds other DNA sequences that translate to the same CDR3. The V call is TRBV18, the J call TRBJ1-1; 10 nucleotides match TRBD1. With 6 bases clipped from V and 0 bases from J, the junction kept 4 bases outside the gene matches. The length of the CDR3 is 15 residues. Germline loops: CDR1 KGHSH, CDR2 LQKENI. CDR3 in DNA: TGTGCCAGCTCCCCCGGGACAGGGGTGAACACTGAAGCTTTCTTT. Its protein product is CASSPGTGVNTEAFF.

This rearrangement joins TRBV11-1 to TRBJ2-7; 8 bases agree with TRBD1. V was pared by 6 bases and J by 5 bases, with 15 bases of the junction left unmatched. This CDR3 contains 16 residues. The germline CDR1 and CDR2 sequences are SGHAT and FQDESV (reference sequence). CDR3 in DNA: TGTGCCAGCAGTCCAAAGGGAGCCCGGACAGGGCACGAGCAGTACTTC. As protein: CASSPKGARTGHEQYF.

This clone was detected once. The chain couples TRBV2 to TRBJ1-2; D not resolved. The CDR3 loop spans 14 amino acids. The germline CDR1 and CDR2 sequences are SNHLY and FYNNEI. V dropped 2 bases and J dropped 0 bases, with 7 bases sitting between them. CDR3 protein: CASSETATNYGYTF. The CDR3 DNA sequence: TGTGCCAGCAGTGAAACCGCGACTAACTATGGCTACACCTTC.

The V call is TRBV7-9, the J call TRBJ1-6; 11 nucleotides line up with TRBD1. Germline V gene data show CDR1 as SEHNR and CDR2 as FQNEAQ (reference sequence). Unmatched junction bases numbered 3, after V lost 1 base and J lost 10 bases. The CDR3 is made up of 15 amino acids. CDR3 loop: CASSLGGQGESPLHF. DNA of the CDR3: TGTGCCAGCAGCTTAGGGGGACAGGGGGAATCACCCCTCCACTTT.

This chain joins TRBV6-2 or TRBV6-3 and TRBJ2-1; 8 bases are a match to TRBD2. In germline, CDR1 is MNHEY, CDR2 SVGEGT. The V gene end was trimmed by 5 bases and the J gene end by 4 bases; junction bases not matched to a gene: 4. This CDR3 contains 14 residues. DNA for the CDR3: TGTGCCAGCAGTCTTCGCGGGGGGTACAATGAGCAGTTCTTC. Translating gives CASSLRGGYNEQFF.

The chain employs TRBV7-9 and TRBJ1-5; no clear D gene. V lost 1 base to trimming and J lost 1 base, with 5 bases between them. CDR1 and CDR2 from the germline V gene are SEHNR and FQNEAQ (reference sequence). CDR3 size: 14 residues. The CDR3 loop reads CASSLDISNQPQHF. For the CDR3, the DNA is TGTGCCAGCAGCTTAGACATCAGCAATCAGCCCCAGCATTTT.